A single sample gave rise to the 2 T cell receptor beta chains below, sequenced in a study of cytomegalovirus exposure and HLA in healthy donors. It was with 60 Vbeta and 13 Jbeta primers that the PCR ran. Only in-frame clones appear in the TCRdb table, and some are missing; sequencing was by immunoSEQ multiplex PCR. The sample lists 150,000 to 200,000 clones; about 80% were seen once. Sample: PBMCs. Receptor source: a woman in her twenties or thirties in good health and CMV-seronegative.

In regard to this clone: A read error may produce the germline difference seen at one junction end. The chain joins TRBV7-9 to TRBJ1-5; D gene ambiguous. The CDR3 runs to 14 residues. Looked up from germline, CDR1 is SEHNR and CDR2 is FQNEAQ (reference sequence). The chain's CDR3 is CSSSSSYSNQPQHF. In DNA, the CDR3 is TGTTCCAGCAGCTCGTCGTATAGCAATCAGCCCCAGCATTTT.

This chain joins TRBV19 and TRBJ2-1; D is perhaps TRBD1 (6 bases). Trimming took off 3 bases at V and 1 base at J, with 16 bases between the two ends. Germline V lookup: CDR1 LNHDA, CDR2 SQIVND (reference sequence). The CDR3 runs 17 residues. The CDR3 nucleotides read TGTGCCAGTAGTATTGCGTTGGGGGCCGGTTCCTACAATGAGCAGTTCTTC. It translates to CASSIALGAGSYNEQFF.